This TCR beta chain appears in the sequencing data of a study of T cells in Graves' hyperthyroidism and ophthalmopathy. Study observations and caveats: Blood held most thyroid clonotypes expanded above 0.001 frequency.

What was amplified from RNA transcripts were TCR beta CDR3 regions. First-round RT-PCR of the TCR CDR3 relied on the HTBI primer set. TCRdb re-called the multiplex PCR reads with MiXCR, one entry per CDR3 protein. There are about 480,000 distinct CDR3 sequences in the sample; approximately 14% occur only once, and 15% to 20% lies in the top ten. The length of the CDR3 is 15 residues. Trimming at V came to 4 bases and at J to 8 bases, leaving 11 bases not matched to a gene. The germline CDR1 and CDR2 sequences are LNHDA and SQIVND (reference sequence). Stability of Graves' hyperthyroidism was defined as absent ophthalmopathy progression within 18 months. The authors took PBMCs from 10 ml fresh peripheral blood. In its sample, this clonotype was seen a few times. As yet, its antigen is unknown.

The origin of this receptor is a woman under 30 with Graves' hyperthyroidism. The chain is built from TRBV19 and TRBJ2-1; 7 positions agree with TRBD2. The sample comprised blood. This chain's CDR3 is CASSSLTSFFDEQFF. CDR3 DNA sequence: TGTGCCAGTAGTAGTCTGACTAGCTTCTTTGATGAGCAGTTCTTC. Full variable domain (rest looked up from reference TRBV19 and TRBJ2-1): DGGITQSPKYLFRKEGQNVTLSCEQNLNHDAMYWYRQDPGQGLRLIYYSQIVNDFQKGDIAEGYSVSREKKESFPLTVTSAQKNPTAFYLCASSSLTSFFDEQFFGPGTRLTVL.